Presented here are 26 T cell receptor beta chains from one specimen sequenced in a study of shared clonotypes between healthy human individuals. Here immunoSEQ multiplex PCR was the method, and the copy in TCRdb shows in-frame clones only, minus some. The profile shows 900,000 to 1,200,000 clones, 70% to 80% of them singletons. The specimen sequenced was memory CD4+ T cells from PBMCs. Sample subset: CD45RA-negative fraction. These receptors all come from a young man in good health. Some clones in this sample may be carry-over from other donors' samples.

The CDR3 region is CASSATTGRGNEKLFF. The CDR3 bases are TGTGCCAGCAGCGCCACAACAGGGAGGGGGAATGAAAAACTGTTTTTT. The V and J genes are TRBV9 and TRBJ1-4, with a possible D match to TRBD1 (6 bases). The V end was cut by 3 bases, the J end by 5 bases, with 17 bases between. Germline CDR1 and CDR2: SGDLS and YYNGEE. The CDR3 is 16 amino acids.

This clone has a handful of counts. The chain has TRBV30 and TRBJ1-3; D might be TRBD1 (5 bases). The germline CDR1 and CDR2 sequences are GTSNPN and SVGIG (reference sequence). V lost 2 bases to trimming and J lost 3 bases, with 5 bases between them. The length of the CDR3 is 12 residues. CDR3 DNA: TGTGCCTGGAGTACAGGTGGAAACACCATATATTTT. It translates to CAWSTGGNTIYF.

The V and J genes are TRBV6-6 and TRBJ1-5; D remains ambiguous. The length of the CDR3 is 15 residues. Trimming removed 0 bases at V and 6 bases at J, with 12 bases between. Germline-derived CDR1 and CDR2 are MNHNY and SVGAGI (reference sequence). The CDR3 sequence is CASSYSDGKGQPQHF. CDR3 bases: TGTGCCAGCAGTTACTCCGATGGGAAGGGTCAGCCCCAGCATTTT.

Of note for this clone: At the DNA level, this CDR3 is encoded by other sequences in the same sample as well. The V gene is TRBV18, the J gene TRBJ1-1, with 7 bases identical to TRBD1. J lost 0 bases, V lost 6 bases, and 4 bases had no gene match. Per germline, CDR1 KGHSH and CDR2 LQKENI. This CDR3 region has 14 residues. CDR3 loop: CASSPGQLNTEAFF. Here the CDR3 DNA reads TGTGCCAGCTCTCCGGGACAGTTGAACACTGAAGCTTTCTTT.

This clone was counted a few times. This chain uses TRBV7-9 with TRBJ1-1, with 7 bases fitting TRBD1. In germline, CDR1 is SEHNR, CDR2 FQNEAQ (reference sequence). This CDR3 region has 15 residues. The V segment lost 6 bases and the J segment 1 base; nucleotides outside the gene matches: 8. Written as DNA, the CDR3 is TGTGCCAGCAGGTATACTGGGACAGCGAACACTGAAGCTTTCTTT. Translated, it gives CASRYTGTANTEAFF.

The chain's CDR3 is CASARTGPNEKLFF. In DNA form, the CDR3 reads TGCGCCAGCGCCCGGACAGGGCCGAATGAAAAACTGTTTTTT. V and J are TRBV5-1 and TRBJ1-4; 8 bases fit TRBD1. The CDR3 runs 14 residues. Germline CDR1 and CDR2: SGHRS and YFSETQ. V lost 7 bases, J lost 5 bases, and 7 bases stayed unmatched.

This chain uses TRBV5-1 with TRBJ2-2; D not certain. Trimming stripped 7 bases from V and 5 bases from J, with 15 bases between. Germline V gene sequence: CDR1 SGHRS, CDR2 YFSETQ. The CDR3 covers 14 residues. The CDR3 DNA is TGCGCCAGCGCTGATTACGCCAGGACCGGGGAGCTGTTTTTT. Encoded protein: CASADYARTGELFF.

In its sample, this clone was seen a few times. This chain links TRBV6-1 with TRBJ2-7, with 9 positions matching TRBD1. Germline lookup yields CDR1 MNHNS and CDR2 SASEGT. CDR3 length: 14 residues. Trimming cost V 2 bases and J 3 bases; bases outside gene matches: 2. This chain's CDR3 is CASSEWDRVYEQYF. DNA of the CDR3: TGTGCCAGCAGTGAATGGGACAGGGTCTACGAGCAGTACTTC.

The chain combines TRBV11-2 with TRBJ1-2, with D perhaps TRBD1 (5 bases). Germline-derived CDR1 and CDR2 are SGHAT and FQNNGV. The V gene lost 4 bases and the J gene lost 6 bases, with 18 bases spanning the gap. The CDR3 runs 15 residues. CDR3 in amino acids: CASSSDSLKPHGYTF. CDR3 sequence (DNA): TGTGCCAGCAGCTCAGACAGCTTAAAACCGCATGGCTACACCTTC.

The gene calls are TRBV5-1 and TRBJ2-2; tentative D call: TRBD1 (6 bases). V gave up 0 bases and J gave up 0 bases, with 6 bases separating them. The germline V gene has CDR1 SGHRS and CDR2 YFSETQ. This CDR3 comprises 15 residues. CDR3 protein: CASSLDRANTGELFF. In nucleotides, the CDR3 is TGCGCCAGCAGCTTGGACAGGGCGAACACCGGGGAGCTGTTTTTT.

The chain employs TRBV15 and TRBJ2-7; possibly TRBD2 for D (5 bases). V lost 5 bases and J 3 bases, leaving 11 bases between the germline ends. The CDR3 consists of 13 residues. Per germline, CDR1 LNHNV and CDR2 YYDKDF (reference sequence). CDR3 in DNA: TGTGCCACCAGCTCCCTCGGGATCTACGAGCAGTACTTC. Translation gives CATSSLGIYEQYF.

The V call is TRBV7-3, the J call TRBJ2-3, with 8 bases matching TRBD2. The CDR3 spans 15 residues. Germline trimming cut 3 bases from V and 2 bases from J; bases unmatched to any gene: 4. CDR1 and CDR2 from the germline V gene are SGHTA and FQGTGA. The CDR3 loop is CASSFGGRSTDTQYF. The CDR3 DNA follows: TGTGCCAGCAGCTTTGGCGGGAGGTCCACAGATACGCAGTATTTT.

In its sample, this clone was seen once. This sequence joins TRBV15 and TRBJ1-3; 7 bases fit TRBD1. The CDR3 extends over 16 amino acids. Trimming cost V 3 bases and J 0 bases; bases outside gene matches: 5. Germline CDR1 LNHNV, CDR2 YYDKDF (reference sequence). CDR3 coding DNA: TGTGCCACCAGCAGGGGACAGTCACACTCTGGAAACACCATATATTTT. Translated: CATSRGQSHSGNTIYF. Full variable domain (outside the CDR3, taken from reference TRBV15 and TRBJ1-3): DAMVIQNPRYQVTQFGKPVTLSCSQTLNHNVMYWYQQKSSQAPKLLFHYYDKDFNNEADTPDNFQSRRPNTSFCFLDIRSPGLGDTAMYLCATSRGQSHSGNTIYFGEGSWLTVV.

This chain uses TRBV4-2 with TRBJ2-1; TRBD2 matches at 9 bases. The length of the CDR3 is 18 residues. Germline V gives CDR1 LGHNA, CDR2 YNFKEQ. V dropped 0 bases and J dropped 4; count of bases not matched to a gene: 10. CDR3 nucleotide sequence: TGTGCCAGCAGCCAAGAGCGGTTGCTAGCGGGAATTTACAATGAGCAGTTCTTC. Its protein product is CASSQERLLAGIYNEQFF.

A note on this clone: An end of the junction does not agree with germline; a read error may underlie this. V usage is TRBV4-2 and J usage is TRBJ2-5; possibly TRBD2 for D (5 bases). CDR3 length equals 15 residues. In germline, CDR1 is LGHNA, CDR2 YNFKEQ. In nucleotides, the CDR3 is TGTGCCAGCAGTCAAGTGAGCCGGGGTGGAGAGACCCAGTACTTC. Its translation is CASSQVSRGGETQYF.

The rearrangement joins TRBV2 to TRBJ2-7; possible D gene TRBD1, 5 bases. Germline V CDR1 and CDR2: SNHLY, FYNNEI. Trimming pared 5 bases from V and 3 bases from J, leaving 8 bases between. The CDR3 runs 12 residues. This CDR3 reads CASSLTDYEQYF. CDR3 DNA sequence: TGTGCCAGCAGTCTGACAGACTACGAGCAGTACTTC.

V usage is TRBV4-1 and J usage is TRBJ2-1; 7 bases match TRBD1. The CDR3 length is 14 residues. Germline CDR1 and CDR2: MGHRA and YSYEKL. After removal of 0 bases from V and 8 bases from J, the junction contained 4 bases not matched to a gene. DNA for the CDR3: TGCGCCAGCAGCCAAGATCGACAGGGCGATGAGCAGTTCTTC. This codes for CASSQDRQGDEQFF.

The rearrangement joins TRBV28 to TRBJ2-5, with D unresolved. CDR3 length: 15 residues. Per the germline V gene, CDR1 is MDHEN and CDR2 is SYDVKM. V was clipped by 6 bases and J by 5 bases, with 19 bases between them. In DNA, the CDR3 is TGTGCCAGCAGCCAGAGAGGACCCCTCGGGGAGACCCAGTACTTC. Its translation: CASSQRGPLGETQYF.

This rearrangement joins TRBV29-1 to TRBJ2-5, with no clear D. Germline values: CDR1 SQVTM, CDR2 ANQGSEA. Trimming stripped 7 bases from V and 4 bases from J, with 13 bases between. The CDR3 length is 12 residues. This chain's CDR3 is CSAAPPGETQYF. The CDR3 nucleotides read TGCAGCGCCGCCCCCCCAGGAGAGACCCAGTACTTC.

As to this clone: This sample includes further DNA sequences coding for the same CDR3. CDR3 amino acids: CASSFTGGGETQYF. In nucleotides, the CDR3 is TGCGCCAGCAGCTTTACAGGGGGCGGGGAGACCCAGTACTTC. This chain links TRBV5-1 with TRBJ2-5, with 9 nucleotides matching TRBD1. The J segment lost 5 bases and the V segment lost 2 bases, leaving 4 bases of the junction unmatched. The CDR3 runs to 14 residues. From germline, CDR1 is SGHRS and CDR2 YFSETQ.

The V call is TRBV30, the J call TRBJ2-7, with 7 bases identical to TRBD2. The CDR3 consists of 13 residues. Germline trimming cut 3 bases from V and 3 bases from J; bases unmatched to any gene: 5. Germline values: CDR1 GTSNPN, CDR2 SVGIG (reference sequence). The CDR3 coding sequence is TGTGCCTGGAGCCTAGGACTAGACTACGAGCAGTACTTC. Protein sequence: CAWSLGLDYEQYF.

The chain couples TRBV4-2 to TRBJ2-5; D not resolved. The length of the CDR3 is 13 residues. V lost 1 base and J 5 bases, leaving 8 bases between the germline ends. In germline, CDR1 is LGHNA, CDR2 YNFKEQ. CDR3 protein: CASSQVHEETQYF. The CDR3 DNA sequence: TGTGCCAGCAGCCAAGTCCACGAGGAGACCCAGTACTTC.

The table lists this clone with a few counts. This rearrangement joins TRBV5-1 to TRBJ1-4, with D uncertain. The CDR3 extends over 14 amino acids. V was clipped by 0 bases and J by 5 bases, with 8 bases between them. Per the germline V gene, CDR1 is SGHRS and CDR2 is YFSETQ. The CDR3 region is CASSLDLSNEKLFF. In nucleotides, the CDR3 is TGCGCCAGCAGCTTGGATCTGTCGAATGAAAAACTGTTTTTT.

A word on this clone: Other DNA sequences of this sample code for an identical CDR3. CDR3 region: CASSVEGSGNTIYF. As DNA, the CDR3 is TGTGCCAGCAGCGTAGAGGGCTCTGGAAACACCATATATTTT. The V call is TRBV9, the J call TRBJ1-3; D is ambiguous. Deletions cut 0 bases from V and 0 bases from J, with 4 bases between. The CDR3 sequence is 14 residues long. Germline V gene lookup returns CDR1 SGDLS and CDR2 YYNGEE.

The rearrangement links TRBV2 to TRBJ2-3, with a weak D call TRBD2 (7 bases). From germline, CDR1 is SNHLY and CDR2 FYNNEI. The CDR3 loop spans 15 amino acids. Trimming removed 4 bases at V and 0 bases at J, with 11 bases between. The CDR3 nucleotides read TGTGCCAGCAGTGGAGGGGGGGCAAGCACAGATACGCAGTATTTT. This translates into CASSGGGASTDTQYF.

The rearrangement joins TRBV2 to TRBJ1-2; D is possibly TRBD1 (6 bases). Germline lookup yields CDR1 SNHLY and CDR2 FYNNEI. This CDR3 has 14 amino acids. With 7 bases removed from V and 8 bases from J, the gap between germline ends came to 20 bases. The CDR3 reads CASNLDSGSGGYTF. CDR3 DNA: TGTGCCAGCAACCTGGACAGTGGTTCGGGGGGCTACACCTTC.